This T cell receptor beta chain was retrieved from a study of tumor-infiltrating lymphocytes in primary liver carcinoma. On the study more broadly: Surgical resection served as treatment for the primary liver carcinoma of these patients.

Priming with a constant-region primer yielded TCR beta cDNA from 450 to 600 ng total RNA. Three nested multiplex PCR rounds, a slightly modified ARM-PCR method, built the TCR beta libraries. Each of the first two PCR rounds ran approximately 10 cycles with TRBV1-TRBV30 forward and C-beta reverse primers. TCRdb passed the multiplex PCR reads through MiXCR, listing each CDR3 protein once. The sample yields 300,000 to 350,000 distinct CDR3 sequences, less than 70% seen once. Unsorted whole blood supplied the blood RNA, and germline DNA was isolated too. Germline CDR1 LGHNA, CDR2 YSLEER. Deletions cut 6 bases from V and 12 bases from J, with 22 bases between. CDR3 length: 14 residues.

This TCR was recovered from a man aged 40-55 years with primary liver carcinoma and hepatitis B virus infection. The chain links TRBV4-3 to TRBJ2-3, with D tentatively TRBD2 (5 bases). Material for sequencing was peripheral blood. CDR3 nucleotides: TGCGCCAGCAGTCCACTGAGGGTCACAGATCCACAGTATTTT. It is translated as CASSPLRVTDPQYF.